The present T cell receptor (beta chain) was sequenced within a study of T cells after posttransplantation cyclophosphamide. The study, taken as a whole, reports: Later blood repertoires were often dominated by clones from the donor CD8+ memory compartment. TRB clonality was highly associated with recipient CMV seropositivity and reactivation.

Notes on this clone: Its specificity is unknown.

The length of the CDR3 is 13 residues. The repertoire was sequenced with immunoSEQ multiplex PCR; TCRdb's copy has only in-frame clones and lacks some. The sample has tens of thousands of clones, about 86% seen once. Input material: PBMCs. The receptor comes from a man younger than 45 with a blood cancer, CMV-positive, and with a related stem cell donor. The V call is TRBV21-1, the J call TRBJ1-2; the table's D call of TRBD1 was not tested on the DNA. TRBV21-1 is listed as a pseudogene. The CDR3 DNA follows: TGTGCCGAAGTAACCCAGGGCAGATATGGCTACACCTTC. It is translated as CAEVTQGRYGYTF.